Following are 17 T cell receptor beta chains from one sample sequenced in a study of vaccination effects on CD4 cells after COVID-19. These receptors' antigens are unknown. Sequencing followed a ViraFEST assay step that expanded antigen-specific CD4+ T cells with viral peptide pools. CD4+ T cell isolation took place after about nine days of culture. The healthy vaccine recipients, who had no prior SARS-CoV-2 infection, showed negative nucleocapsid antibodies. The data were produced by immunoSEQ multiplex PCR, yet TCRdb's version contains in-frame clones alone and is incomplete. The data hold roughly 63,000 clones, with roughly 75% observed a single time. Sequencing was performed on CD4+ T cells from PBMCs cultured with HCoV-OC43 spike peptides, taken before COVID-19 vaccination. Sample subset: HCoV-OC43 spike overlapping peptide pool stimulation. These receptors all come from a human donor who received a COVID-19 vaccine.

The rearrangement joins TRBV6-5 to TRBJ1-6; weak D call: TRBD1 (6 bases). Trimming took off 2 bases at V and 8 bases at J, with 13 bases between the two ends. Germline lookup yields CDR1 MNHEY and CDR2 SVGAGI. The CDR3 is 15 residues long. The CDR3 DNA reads TGTGCCAGCAGTTACCAGGGGTTAGAATATTCACCCCTCCACTTT. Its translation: CASSYQGLEYSPLHF.

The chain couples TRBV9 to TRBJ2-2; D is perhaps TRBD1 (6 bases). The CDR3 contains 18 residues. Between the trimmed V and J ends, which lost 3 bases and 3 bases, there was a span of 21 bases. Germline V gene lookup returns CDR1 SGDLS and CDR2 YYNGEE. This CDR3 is CASSAPPLGAWDTGELFF. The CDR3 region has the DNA TGTGCCAGCAGCGCCCCCCCCTTGGGGGCATGGGACACCGGGGAGCTGTTTTTT.

Here the CDR3 reads CASSVEYRSGNTIYF. The CDR3 region has the DNA TGTGCCAGCAGCGTAGAGTACAGATCTGGAAACACCATATATTTT. This chain links TRBV9 with TRBJ1-3; no definite D call. This CDR3 has 15 residues. Germline loops: CDR1 SGDLS, CDR2 YYNGEE. The V end was cut by 0 bases, the J end by 1 base, with 8 bases between.

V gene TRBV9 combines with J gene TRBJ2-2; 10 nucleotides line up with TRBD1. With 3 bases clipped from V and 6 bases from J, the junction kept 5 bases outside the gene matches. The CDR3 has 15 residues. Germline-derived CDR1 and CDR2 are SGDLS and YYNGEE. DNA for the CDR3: TGTGCCAGCAGCGCAAGGGACAGGGGAGCCGGGGAGCTGTTTTTT. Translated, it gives CASSARDRGAGELFF.

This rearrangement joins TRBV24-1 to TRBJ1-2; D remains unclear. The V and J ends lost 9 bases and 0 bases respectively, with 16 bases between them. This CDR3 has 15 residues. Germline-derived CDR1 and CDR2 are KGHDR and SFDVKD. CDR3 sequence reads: CATHPRVLPNYGYTF. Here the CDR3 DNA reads TGTGCCACCCACCCCCGGGTGCTTCCTAACTATGGCTACACCTTC.

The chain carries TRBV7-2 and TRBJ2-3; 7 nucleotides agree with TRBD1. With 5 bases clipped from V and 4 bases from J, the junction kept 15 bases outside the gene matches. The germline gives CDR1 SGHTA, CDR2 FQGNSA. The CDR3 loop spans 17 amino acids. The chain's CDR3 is CASSRQVGQWIPDTQYF. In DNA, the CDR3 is TGTGCCAGCAGCCGCCAGGTGGGACAGTGGATACCAGATACGCAGTATTTT.

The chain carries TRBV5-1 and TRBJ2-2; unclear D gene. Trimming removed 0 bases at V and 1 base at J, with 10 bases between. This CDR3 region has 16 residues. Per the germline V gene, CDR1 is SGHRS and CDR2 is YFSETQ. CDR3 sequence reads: CASSLEAGLNTGELFF. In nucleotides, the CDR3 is TGCGCCAGCAGCTTGGAGGCAGGTCTGAACACCGGGGAGCTGTTTTTT.

In nucleotides, the CDR3 is TGTGCCAGTAGTGACGACAGGGGGTCGTCTGGAAACACCATATATTTT. This encodes CASSDDRGSSGNTIYF. The chain links TRBV19 to TRBJ1-3, with 9 positions matching TRBD1. This CDR3 spans 16 amino acids. Losses at the gene ends were 5 bases for V and 1 base for J; bases not matched to a gene: 6. Looked up from germline, CDR1 is LNHDA and CDR2 is SQIVND (reference sequence). The complete variable domain, with remaining parts taken from reference TRBV19 and TRBJ1-3, reads DGGITQSPKYLFRKEGQNVTLSCEQNLNHDAMYWYRQDPGQGLRLIYYSQIVNDFQKGDIAEGYSVSREKKESFPLTVTSAQKNPTAFYLCASSDDRGSSGNTIYFGEGSWLTVV.

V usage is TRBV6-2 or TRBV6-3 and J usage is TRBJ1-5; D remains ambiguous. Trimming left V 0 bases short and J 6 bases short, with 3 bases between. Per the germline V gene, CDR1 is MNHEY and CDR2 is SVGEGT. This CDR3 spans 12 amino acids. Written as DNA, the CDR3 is TGTGCCAGCAGTTACTCCGTTCAGCCCCAGCATTTT. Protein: CASSYSVQPQHF.

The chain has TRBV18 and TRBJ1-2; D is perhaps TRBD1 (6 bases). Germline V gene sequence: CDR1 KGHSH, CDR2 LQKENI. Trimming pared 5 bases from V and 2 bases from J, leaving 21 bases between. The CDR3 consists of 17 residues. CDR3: CASSTNREAPINYGYTF. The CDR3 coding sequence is TGTGCCAGCTCAACCAACAGGGAGGCCCCAATAAACTATGGCTACACCTTC.

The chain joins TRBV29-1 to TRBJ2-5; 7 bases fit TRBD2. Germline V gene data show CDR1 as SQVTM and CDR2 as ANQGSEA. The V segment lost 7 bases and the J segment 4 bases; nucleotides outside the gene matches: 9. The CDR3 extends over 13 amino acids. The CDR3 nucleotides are TGCAGCGGTGGTCGGGGGGTCGGAGAGACCCAGTACTTC. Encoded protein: CSGGRGVGETQYF. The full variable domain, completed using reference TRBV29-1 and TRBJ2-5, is SAVISQKPSRDICQRGTSLTIQCQVDSQVTMMFWYRQQPGQSLTLIATANQGSEATYESGFVIDKFPISRPNLTFSTLTVSNMSPEDSSIYLCSGGRGVGETQYFGPGTRLLVL.

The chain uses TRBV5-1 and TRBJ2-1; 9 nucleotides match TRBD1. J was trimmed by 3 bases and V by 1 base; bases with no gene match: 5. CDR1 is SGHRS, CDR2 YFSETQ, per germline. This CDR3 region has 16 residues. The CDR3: CASSLFATGGYNEQFF. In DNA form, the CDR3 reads TGCGCCAGCAGCTTGTTCGCGACAGGGGGCTACAATGAGCAGTTCTTC.

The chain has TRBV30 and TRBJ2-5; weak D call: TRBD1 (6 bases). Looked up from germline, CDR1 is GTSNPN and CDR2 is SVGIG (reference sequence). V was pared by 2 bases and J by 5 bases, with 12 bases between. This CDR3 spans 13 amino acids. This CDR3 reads CAWSRQVGETQYF. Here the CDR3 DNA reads TGTGCCTGGAGTAGACAGGTTGGCGAGACCCAGTACTTC.

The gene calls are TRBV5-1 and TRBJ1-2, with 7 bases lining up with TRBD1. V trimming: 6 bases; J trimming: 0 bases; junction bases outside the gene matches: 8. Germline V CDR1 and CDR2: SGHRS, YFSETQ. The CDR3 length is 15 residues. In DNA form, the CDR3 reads TGCGCCAGCAAAACAGGGGCGGCAGCTAACTATGGCTACACCTTC. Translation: CASKTGAAANYGYTF.

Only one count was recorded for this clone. CDR3 residues: CASSPIRETQYF. The CDR3 nucleotides read TGTGCCAGCAGCCCTATCCGAGAGACCCAGTACTTC. The chain is built from TRBV6-2 or TRBV6-3 and TRBJ2-5; D remains ambiguous. V lost 6 bases, J lost 4 bases, and 9 bases lay in between. The CDR3 spans 12 residues. Germline V gene data show CDR1 as MNHEY and CDR2 as SVGEGT.

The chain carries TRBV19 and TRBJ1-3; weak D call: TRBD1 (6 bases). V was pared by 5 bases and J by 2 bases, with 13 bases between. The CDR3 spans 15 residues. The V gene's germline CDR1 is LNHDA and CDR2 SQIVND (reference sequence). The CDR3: CASSWGAVAGNTIYF. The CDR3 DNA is TGTGCCAGTAGTTGGGGGGCCGTCGCTGGAAACACCATATATTTT.

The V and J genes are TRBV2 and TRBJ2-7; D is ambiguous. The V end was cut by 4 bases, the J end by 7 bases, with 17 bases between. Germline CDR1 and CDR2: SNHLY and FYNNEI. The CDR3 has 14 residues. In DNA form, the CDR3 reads TGTGCCAGCAGTGTACTGAGGCCCCAAGGGGAGCAGTACGTC. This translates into CASSVLRPQGEQYV.